This entry is about one T cell receptor beta chain. Its target antigen remains unknown. No base qualities exist here, and no much larger clone lies one base off it. Collaborating institutions collected whole blood in K2EDTA tubes following their own protocols. For TCRbeta analysis, collaborator samples were shipped as frozen whole blood, as isolated PBMCs, or as DNA extracted from either sample type. This record belongs to a study of blood T cell repertoires in COVID-19 (dated by TCRdb to the early 2020s). Background for the entire study: Samples covering the acute and convalescent phases of COVID-19 were provided by collaborators in the United States, Italy and Spain. The material from the prospective study consisted of cDNA or gDNA derived from T cells, B-cell-depleted T cells, or PBMCs. The dataset comprised deeply sampled blood TCRbeta repertoires from subjects exposed to, actively infected with, or recovered from COVID-19. The repertoires were released in a freely available public database meant as a resource for research on the immune response to SARS-CoV-2. Samples were obtained from the ongoing ImmuneRACE study (first 160 participants) and from over 1,000 subjects provided by 6 global collaborators. Nearly every sample came with metadata listing a de-identified subject ID, COVID-19 status, age in years and sex. HLA class I and class II types, where available, came from metadata supplied by the sample provider rather than from assay-based typing. Overall study outcomes, separate from this receptor: The amount of clinical and demographic metadata varied by source and participant and was provided uncurated.

The immunoSEQ Assay, a bias-controlled multiplex PCR, was used to amplify TCRbeta CDR3 regions from genomic DNA. The study's own analysis went as follows. The number of nucleated cells in each sample was estimated from the amplification of reference gene primers within the assay. Sequence reads were collapsed and filtered to measure the absolute abundance of every unique TCRbeta CDR3 rearrangement. Productive Simpson clonality was computed per sample as the square root of Simpson's diversity index over productive rearrangements. TCRdb's version of the immuneACCESS table is confined to in-frame rearrangements and falls short of the full clone set. An unresolved V gene accounts for under half of the shortfall where checked; the remainder is of unknown origin. That table furnishes V, J and clone size, whereas the DNA furnished D and trimming. Recorded for this sample are 350,000 to 450,000 clones; about 87% of them occurred a single time. The top ten constitute less than 3.5% of the sample.

The CDR3 contains 16 residues, cysteine and phenylalanine counted. The kept DNA is CDR3 alone, 48 bases in frame from the first base. The V and J ends are trimmed by 1 base and 0 bases, leaving 11 bases between them. The germline V gene supplies CDR1 SGHTS and CDR2 YDEGEE. The rearrangement joined TRBV5-8 to TRBJ1-5, with the D segment identity uncertain. The origin of this receptor is a human donor in a cohort sampled during active COVID-19. The sequenced material came from peripheral blood. The CDR3 amino acid sequence is: CASSLIQAFSNQPQHF. At the DNA level, the sequence is TGTGCCAGCAGCTTGATTCAGGCGTTTAGCAATCAGCCCCAGCATTTT.